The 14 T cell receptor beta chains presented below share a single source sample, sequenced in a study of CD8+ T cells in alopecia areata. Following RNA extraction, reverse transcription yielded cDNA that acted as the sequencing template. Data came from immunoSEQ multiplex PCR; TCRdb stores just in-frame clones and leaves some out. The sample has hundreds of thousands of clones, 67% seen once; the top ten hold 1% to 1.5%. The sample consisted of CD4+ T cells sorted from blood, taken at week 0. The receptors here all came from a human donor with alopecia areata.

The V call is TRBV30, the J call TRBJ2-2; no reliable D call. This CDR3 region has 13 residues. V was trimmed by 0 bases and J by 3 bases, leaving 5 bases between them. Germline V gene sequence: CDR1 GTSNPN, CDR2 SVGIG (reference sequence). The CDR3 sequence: CAWSVWDTGELFF. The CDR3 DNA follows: TGTGCCTGGAGTGTATGGGACACCGGGGAGCTGTTTTTT.

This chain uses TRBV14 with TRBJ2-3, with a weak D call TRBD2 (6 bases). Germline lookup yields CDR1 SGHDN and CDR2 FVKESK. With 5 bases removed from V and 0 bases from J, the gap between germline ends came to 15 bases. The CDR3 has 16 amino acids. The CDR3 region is CASSVRLGPSTDTQYF. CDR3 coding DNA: TGTGCCAGCAGCGTACGACTAGGCCCTAGCACAGATACGCAGTATTTT.

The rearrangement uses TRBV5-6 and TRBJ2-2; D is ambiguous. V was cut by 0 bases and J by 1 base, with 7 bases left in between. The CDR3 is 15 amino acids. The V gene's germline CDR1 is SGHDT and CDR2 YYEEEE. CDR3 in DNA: TGTGCCAGCAGCTTGGCCCGAGTGAACACCGGGGAGCTGTTTTTT. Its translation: CASSLARVNTGELFF.

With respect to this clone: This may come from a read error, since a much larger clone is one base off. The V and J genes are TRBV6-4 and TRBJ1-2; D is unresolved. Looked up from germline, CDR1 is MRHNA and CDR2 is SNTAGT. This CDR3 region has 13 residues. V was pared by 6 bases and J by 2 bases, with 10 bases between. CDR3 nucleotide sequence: TGTGCCAGCAGGCCGGACGGAAACTATGGCTACACCTTC. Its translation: CASRPDGNYGYTF.

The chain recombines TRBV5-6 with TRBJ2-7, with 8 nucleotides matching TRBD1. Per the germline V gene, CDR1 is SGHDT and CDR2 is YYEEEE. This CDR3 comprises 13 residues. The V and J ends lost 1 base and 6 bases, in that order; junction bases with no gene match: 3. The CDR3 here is CASSLRQGIEQYF. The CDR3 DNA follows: TGTGCCAGCAGCTTGAGACAGGGGATCGAGCAGTACTTC.

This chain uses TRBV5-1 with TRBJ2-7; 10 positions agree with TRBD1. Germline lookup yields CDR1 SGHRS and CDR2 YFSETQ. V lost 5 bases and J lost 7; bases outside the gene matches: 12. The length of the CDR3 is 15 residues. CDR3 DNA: TGCGCCAGCAGGGTACGGACAGGGGGAATGGGTGAGCAGTACTTC. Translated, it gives CASRVRTGGMGEQYF.

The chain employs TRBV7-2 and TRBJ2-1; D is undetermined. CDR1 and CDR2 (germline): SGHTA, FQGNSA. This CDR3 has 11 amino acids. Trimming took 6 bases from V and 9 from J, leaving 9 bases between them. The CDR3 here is CASRLALEQFF. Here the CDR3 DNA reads TGTGCCAGCAGGTTGGCGCTTGAGCAGTTCTTC.

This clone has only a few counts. CDR3 sequence reads: CASRSGDNQPQHF. As DNA, the CDR3 is TGTGCCAGCAGATCAGGGGATAATCAGCCCCAGCATTTT. The rearrangement joins TRBV27 to TRBJ1-5, with D maybe TRBD1 (6 bases). CDR3 length equals 13 residues. Trimming took 6 bases from V and 4 from J, leaving 10 bases between them. The germline gives CDR1 MNHEY, CDR2 SMNVEV (reference sequence).

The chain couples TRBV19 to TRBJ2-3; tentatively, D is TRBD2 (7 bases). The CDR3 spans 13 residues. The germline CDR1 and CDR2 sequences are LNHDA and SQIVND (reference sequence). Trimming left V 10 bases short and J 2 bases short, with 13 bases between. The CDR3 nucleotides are TGTGCCACCAAAGGGGGGGTCACAGATACGCAGTATTTT. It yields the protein CATKGGVTDTQYF.

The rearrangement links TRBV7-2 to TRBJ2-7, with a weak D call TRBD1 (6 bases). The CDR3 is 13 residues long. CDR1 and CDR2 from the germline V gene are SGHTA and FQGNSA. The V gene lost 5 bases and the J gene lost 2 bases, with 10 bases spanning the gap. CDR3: CASSLGQPYEQYF. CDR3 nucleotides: TGTGCCAGCAGCCTCGGACAGCCCTACGAGCAGTACTTC.

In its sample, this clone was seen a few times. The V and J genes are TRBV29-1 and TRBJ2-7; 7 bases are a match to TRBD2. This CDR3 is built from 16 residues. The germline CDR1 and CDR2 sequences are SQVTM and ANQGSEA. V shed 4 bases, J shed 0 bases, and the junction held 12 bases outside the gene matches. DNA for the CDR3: TGCAGCGTTGCTCACCCTGGCGGGGGATACTCCTACGAGCAGTACTTC. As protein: CSVAHPGGGYSYEQYF.

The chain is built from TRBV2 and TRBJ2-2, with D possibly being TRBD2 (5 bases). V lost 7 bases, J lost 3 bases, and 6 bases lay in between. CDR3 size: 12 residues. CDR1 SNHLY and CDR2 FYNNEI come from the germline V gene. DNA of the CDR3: TGTGCCAGCAACGGGGACACCGGGGAGCTGTTTTTT. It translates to CASNGDTGELFF.

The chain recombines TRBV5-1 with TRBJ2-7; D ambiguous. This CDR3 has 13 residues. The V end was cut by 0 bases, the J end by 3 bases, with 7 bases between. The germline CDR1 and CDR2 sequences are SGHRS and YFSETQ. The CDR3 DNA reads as TGCGCCAGCAGCTTGGAGGTCGGCTACGAGCAGTACTTC. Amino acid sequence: CASSLEVGYEQYF.

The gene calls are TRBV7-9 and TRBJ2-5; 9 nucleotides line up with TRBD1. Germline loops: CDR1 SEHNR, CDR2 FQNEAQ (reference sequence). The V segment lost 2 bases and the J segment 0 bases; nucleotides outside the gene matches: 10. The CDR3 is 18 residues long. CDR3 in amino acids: CASSLRDSGQGDQETQYF. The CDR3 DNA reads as TGTGCCAGCAGCTTACGCGATTCGGGACAGGGCGACCAAGAGACCCAGTACTTC.